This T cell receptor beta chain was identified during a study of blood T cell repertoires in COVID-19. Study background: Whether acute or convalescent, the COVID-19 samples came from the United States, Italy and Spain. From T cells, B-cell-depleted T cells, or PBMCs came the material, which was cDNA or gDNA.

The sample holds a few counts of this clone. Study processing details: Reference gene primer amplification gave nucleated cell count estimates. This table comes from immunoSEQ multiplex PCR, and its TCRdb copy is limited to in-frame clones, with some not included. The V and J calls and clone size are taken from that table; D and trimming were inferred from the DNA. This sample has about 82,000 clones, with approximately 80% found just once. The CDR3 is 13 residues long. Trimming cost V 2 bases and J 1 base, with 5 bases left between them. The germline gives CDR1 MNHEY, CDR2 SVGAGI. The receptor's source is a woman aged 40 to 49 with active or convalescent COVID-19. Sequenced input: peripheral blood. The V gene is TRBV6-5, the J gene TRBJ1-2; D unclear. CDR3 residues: CASSYDYNYGYTF. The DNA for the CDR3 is TGTGCCAGCAGTTACGACTATAACTATGGCTACACCTTC.